One and the same sample provided the 7 T cell receptor beta chains below, sequenced in a study of T cells in Graves' hyperthyroidism and ophthalmopathy. Regions amplified from RNA transcripts were the TCR beta CDR3 regions. HTBI primers were the set used in a first-round RT-PCR of the TCR CDR3. Each CDR3 protein gets one entry after TCRdb re-called the multiplex PCR reads with MiXCR. Here the sample spans around 350,000 distinct CDR3 sequences, about a fifth being singletons. The sequenced material came from blood. The source of these receptors is a woman aged 18-29 years with Graves' hyperthyroidism.

This clonotype was counted many times. The genes are TRBV20-1 and TRBJ2-7, with 7 bases fitting TRBD1. Germline CDR1 is DFQATT and CDR2 is SNEGSKA (reference sequence). The trim removed 0 bases at V and 3 bases at J, leaving 5 bases unmatched. The CDR3 spans 14 residues. The CDR3 spells CSARDWDSHYEQYF. Here the CDR3 DNA reads TGCAGTGCTAGAGATTGGGACAGCCACTACGAGCAGTACTTC.

This clonotype was counted at least ten times. The chain combines TRBV5-1 with TRBJ2-5; unclear D gene. This CDR3 is built from 16 residues. Trimming left V 1 base short and J 4 bases short, with 17 bases between. Germline V gives CDR1 SGHRS, CDR2 YFSETQ. CDR3: CASSLWNPEQGETQYF. CDR3 nucleotide sequence: TGCGCCAGCAGCTTGTGGAACCCTGAGCAAGGAGAGACCCAGTACTTC. Together with reference TRBV5-1 and TRBJ2-5, the CDR3 gives the full variable domain: KAGVTQTPRYLIKTRGQQVTLSCSPISGHRSVSWYQQTPGQGLQFLFEYFSETQRNKGNFPGRFSGRQFSNSRSEMNVSTLELGDSALYLCASSLWNPEQGETQYFGPGTRLLVL.

This clonotype was recorded at least ten times. The chain employs TRBV20-1 and TRBJ2-7, with D unresolved. Germline CDR1 reads DFQATT; CDR2 reads SNEGSKA (reference sequence). This CDR3 is 15 amino acids long. Deletions cut 1 base from V and 0 bases from J, with 13 bases between. The CDR3 sequence is CSARGSRADSYEQYF. DNA of the CDR3: TGCAGTGCTAGAGGCAGCCGGGCCGACTCCTACGAGCAGTACTTC.

Ten or more counts support this clonotype. The rearrangement links TRBV12-3 or TRBV12-4 to TRBJ1-1; D remains ambiguous. This CDR3 has 13 residues. V lost 3 bases, J lost 7 bases, and 12 bases lay in between. The CDR3 nucleotides read TGTGCCAGCAGTTTTTCCGAGAAGGTTGAAGCTTTCTTT. Translating gives CASSFSEKVEAFF.

There are many counts of this clonotype. CDR3 in DNA: TGTGCCACCAGTGATTTAGAGGCGGATGAAGCTTTCTTT. Translating it yields CATSDLEADEAFF. The chain has TRBV24-1 and TRBJ1-1; D is ambiguous. The CDR3 has 13 residues. Germline values: CDR1 KGHDR, CDR2 SFDVKD. V was clipped by 1 base and J by 7 bases, with 9 bases between them.

Many counts were recorded for this clonotype. V is TRBV6-2 or TRBV6-3 and J is TRBJ2-2; no firm D call. Germline V CDR1 and CDR2: MNHEY, SVGEGT. This CDR3 region has 14 residues. V dropped 0 bases and J dropped 4 bases, with 6 bases sitting between them. CDR3 amino acids: CASSYSLGTGELFF. CDR3 sequence (DNA): TGTGCCAGCAGTTACTCTTTAGGCACCGGGGAGCTGTTTTTT.

This clonotype was seen only a few times. This chain uses TRBV12-3 or TRBV12-4 with TRBJ2-7, with D unclear. V was pared by 8 bases and J by 2 bases, with 13 bases between. This CDR3 region has 13 residues. The CDR3 DNA reads as TGTGCCAGCCGGACCCCTGGGGCCTACGAGCAGTACTTC. It encodes CASRTPGAYEQYF.